This entry lists 13 T cell receptor beta chains sequenced from one sample in a study of OX40 agonist ivuxolimab in advanced cancers. Only in-frame clones appear in the TCRdb table, and some are missing; sequencing was by immunoSEQ multiplex PCR. The sample contains tens of thousands of clones, about 87% of which appear only once. The source was CD4+ or CD8+ T cells sorted from blood, collected in a trial of the OX40 agonist ivuxolimab. Receptors were obtained from an adult with an advanced solid tumor such as melanoma, head and neck, liver or kidney cancer.

V is TRBV15 and J is TRBJ1-1; D ambiguous. V was clipped by 5 bases and J by 0 bases, with 22 bases between them. Germline assignment: CDR1 LNHNV and CDR2 YYDKDF (reference sequence). The CDR3 runs 18 residues. In DNA form, the CDR3 reads TGTGCCACCAGCGCCGAACGGGCCTATCCCCGGATGAACACTGAAGCTTTCTTT. Encoded protein: CATSAERAYPRMNTEAFF.

This clone appeared once. The chain couples TRBV11-2 to TRBJ2-3; D possibly uses TRBD1 or TRBD2 (5 bases each). V lost 7 bases to trimming and J lost 2 bases, with 22 bases between them. The germline gives CDR1 SGHAT, CDR2 FQNNGV. The CDR3 has 17 amino acids. This CDR3 is CASTQKGPSVPTDTQYF. The CDR3, as DNA: TGTGCCAGCACACAGAAGGGACCTTCCGTGCCCACAGATACGCAGTATTTT.

The rearrangement uses TRBV7-2 and TRBJ1-6; 7 bases line up with TRBD1. V lost 5 bases and J lost 5; bases outside the gene matches: 9. CDR1 and CDR2 from the germline V gene are SGHTA and FQGNSA. This CDR3 has 16 residues. CDR3 protein: CASSPRTGANNSPLHF. The CDR3 DNA reads as TGTGCCAGCAGCCCGAGGACAGGAGCCAATAATTCACCCCTCCACTTT.

The chain links TRBV2 to TRBJ2-1; 7 nucleotides match TRBD2. CDR3 length: 15 amino acids. Germline V gene data show CDR1 as SNHLY and CDR2 as FYNNEI. J gave up 8 bases and V 7 bases, and 14 bases lay outside the gene matches. CDR3 DNA sequence: TGTGCCAGCACCGAGACCGGACTAGGCAGCGATGAGCAGTTCTTC. Its translation: CASTETGLGSDEQFF.

This clone showed up just a few times. CDR3 nucleotide sequence: TGTGCCAGCAGACTGGCCGGCTACACCTTC. Translating it yields CASRLAGYTF. The chain combines TRBV5-8 with TRBJ1-2; D is unresolved. Trimming cost V 5 bases and J 8 bases, with 7 bases left between them. The CDR3 consists of 10 residues. From germline, CDR1 is SGHTS and CDR2 YDEGEE.

V gene TRBV5-1 combines with J gene TRBJ2-1, with D perhaps TRBD1 or TRBD2 (7 bases each). The CDR3 is made up of 17 amino acids. CDR1 SGHRS and CDR2 YFSETQ come from the germline V gene. The ends were cut back, 3 bases at V and 8 bases at J, with 24 bases in the middle. The DNA of the CDR3 is TGCGCCAGCAGCTCCCAGGGGGGGAACTCTAGGTGGGATGAGCAGTTCTTC. Translating it yields CASSSQGGNSRWDEQFF.

This chain connects TRBV5-1 to TRBJ1-1; D gene uncertain. Trimming left V 0 bases short and J 4 bases short, with 13 bases between. Germline V CDR1 and CDR2: SGHRS, YFSETQ. The CDR3 runs to 15 residues. The CDR3 sequence: CASSLEAGVGTEAFF. In DNA, the CDR3 is TGCGCCAGCAGCTTGGAAGCCGGGGTAGGCACTGAAGCTTTCTTT.

The V call is TRBV19, the J call TRBJ1-2; 12 bases agree with TRBD1. Germline V gene data show CDR1 as LNHDA and CDR2 as SQIVND (reference sequence). This CDR3 is 16 amino acids long. Trimming took 6 bases from V and 7 from J; bases not matched to a gene: 12. In DNA, the CDR3 is TGTGCCAGTAGCCTGCAAGGGACAGGGGGCTCGGGTGGCTACACCTTC. Translation: CASSLQGTGGSGGYTF.

This rearrangement joins TRBV19 to TRBJ2-3; 12 bases are shared with TRBD2. Trimming took 3 bases from V and 2 from J; bases not matched to a gene: 6. The CDR3 sequence is 17 residues long. Per the germline V gene, CDR1 is LNHDA and CDR2 is SQIVND (reference sequence). CDR3 in DNA: TGTGCCAGTAGTATTGGACTAGCGGGATCGGTCACAGATACGCAGTATTTT. It is translated as CASSIGLAGSVTDTQYF. Full variable domain (missing parts from reference TRBV19 and TRBJ2-3): DGGITQSPKYLFRKEGQNVTLSCEQNLNHDAMYWYRQDPGQGLRLIYYSQIVNDFQKGDIAEGYSVSREKKESFPLTVTSAQKNPTAFYLCASSIGLAGSVTDTQYFGPGTRLTVL.

The chain has TRBV15 and TRBJ2-5; TRBD1 is a possible D gene (6 bases). Looked up from germline, CDR1 is LNHNV and CDR2 is YYDKDF (reference sequence). Trimming took off 3 bases at V and 1 base at J, with 12 bases between the two ends. The CDR3 consists of 15 residues. The DNA for the CDR3 is TGTGCCACCAGCAGGTCCAGGGGTCCCCAAGAGACCCAGTACTTC. It codes for CATSRSRGPQETQYF.

The chain employs TRBV7-2 and TRBJ2-2; D is ambiguous. V lost 2 bases to trimming and J lost 7 bases, with 5 bases between them. The V gene's germline CDR1 is SGHTA and CDR2 FQGNSA. The CDR3 covers 12 residues. The CDR3 region is CASSLMGGELFF. The CDR3 nucleotides are TGTGCCAGCAGCTTAATGGGCGGGGAGCTGTTTTTT.

The genes are TRBV6-6 and TRBJ2-1; D is unresolved. V shed 8 bases and J shed 6 bases, with 11 bases lying between them. This CDR3 has 12 amino acids. Germline CDR1 is MNHNY and CDR2 is SVGAGI (reference sequence). The DNA of the CDR3 is TGTGCCAGCCTCGGGCAATCCAATGAGCAGTTCTTC. This translates into CASLGQSNEQFF.

J is TRBJ2-7 and V is TRBV18; TRBD1 aligns across 11 bases. Germline CDR1 KGHSH, CDR2 LQKENI. CDR3 length: 14 amino acids. V was pared by 4 bases and J by 2 bases, with 1 base of the junction left unmatched. The CDR3 sequence: CASSRGQGAYEQYF. The CDR3 DNA reads as TGTGCCAGCTCACGGGGACAGGGGGCCTACGAGCAGTACTTC.